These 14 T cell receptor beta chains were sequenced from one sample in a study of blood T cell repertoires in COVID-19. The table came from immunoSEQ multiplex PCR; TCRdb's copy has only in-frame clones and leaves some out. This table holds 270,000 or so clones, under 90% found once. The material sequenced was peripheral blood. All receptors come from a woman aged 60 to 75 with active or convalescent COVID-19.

CDR3 nucleotides: TGTGCCAGTAACTTCTTCGGGGGGATGTATAGCAATCAGCCCCAGCATTTT. It is translated as CASNFFGGMYSNQPQHF. V usage is TRBV19 and J usage is TRBJ1-5; weak D call: TRBD1 (5 bases). V lost 7 bases and J 0 bases, leaving 19 bases between the germline ends. There are 17 residues in the CDR3. Looked up from germline, CDR1 is LNHDA and CDR2 is SQIVND (reference sequence).

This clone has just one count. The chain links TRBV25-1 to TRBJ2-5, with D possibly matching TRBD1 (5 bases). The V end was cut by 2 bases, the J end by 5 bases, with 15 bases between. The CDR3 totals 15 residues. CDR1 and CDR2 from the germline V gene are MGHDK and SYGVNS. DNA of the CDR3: TGTGCCAGCAGTGAACCCCTCAGGGCGCGGGAGACCCAGTACTTC. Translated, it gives CASSEPLRARETQYF.

CDR3 DNA: TGCGTAGCGGGGGACACTGAAGCTTTCTTT. The encoded protein is CVAGDTEAFF. This chain connects TRBV29-1 to TRBJ1-1, with a weak D call TRBD1 (5 bases). This CDR3 spans 10 amino acids. CDR1 and CDR2 (germline): SQVTM, ANQGSEA.

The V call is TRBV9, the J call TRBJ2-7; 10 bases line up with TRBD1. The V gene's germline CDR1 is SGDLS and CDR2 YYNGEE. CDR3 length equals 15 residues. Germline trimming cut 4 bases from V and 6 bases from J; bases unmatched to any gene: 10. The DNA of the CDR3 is TGTGCCAGCAGCCGTAGTGGGGGACAGGGGATCGAGCAGTACTTC. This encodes CASSRSGGQGIEQYF.

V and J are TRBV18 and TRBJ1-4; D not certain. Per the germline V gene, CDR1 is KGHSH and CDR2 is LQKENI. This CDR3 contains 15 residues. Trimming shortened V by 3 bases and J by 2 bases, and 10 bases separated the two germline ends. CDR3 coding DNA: TGTGCCAGCTCACCGATCCAGGCTACTAATGAAAAACTGTTTTTT. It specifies CASSPIQATNEKLFF.

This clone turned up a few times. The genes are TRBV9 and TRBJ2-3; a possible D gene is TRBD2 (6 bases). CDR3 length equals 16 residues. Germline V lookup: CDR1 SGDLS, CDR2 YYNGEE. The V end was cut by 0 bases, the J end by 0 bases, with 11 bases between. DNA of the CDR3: TGTGCCAGCAGCGTAGCTCCCGGGACTAGCACAGATACGCAGTATTTT. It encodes CASSVAPGTSTDTQYF.

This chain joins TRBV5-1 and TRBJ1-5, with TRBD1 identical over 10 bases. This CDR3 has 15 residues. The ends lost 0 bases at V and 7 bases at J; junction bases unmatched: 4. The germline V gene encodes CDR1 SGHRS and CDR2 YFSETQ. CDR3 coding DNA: TGCGCCAGCAGCTTGGGCGGACAGGGGGGGCAGCCCCAGCATTTT. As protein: CASSLGGQGGQPQHF.

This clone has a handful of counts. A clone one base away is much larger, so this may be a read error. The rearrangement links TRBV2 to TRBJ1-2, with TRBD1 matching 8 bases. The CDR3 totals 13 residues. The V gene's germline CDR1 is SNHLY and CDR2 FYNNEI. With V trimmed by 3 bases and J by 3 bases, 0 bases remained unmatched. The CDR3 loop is CASSEGQDYGYTF. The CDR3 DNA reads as TGTGCCAGCAGTGAGGGACAGGACTATGGCTACACCTTC.

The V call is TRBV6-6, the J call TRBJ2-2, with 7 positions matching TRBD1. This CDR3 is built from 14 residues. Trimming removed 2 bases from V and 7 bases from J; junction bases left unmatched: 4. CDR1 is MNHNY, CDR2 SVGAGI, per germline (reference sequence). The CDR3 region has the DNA TGTGCCAGCAGTTACACAGGGGATATCGGGGAGCTGTTTTTT. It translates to CASSYTGDIGELFF.

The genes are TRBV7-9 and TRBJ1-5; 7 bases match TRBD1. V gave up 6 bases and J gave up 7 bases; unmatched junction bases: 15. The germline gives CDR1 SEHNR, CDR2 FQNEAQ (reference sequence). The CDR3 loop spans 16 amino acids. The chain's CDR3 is CASSQTFDRAGQPQHF. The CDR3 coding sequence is TGTGCCAGCAGTCAGACTTTCGACAGGGCCGGGCAGCCCCAGCATTTT.

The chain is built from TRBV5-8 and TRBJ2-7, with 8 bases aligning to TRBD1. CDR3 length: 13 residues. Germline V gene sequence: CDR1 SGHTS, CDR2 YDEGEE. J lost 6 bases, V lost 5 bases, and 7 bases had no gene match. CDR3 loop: CASSFDRGGEQYF. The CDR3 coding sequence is TGTGCCAGCAGTTTCGACAGGGGAGGCGAGCAGTACTTC.

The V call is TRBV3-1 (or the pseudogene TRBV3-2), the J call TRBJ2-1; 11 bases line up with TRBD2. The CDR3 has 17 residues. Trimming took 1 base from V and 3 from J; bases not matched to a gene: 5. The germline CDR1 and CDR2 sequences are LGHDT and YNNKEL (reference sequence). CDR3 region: CASSQALGLAVYNEQFF. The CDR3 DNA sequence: TGTGCCAGCAGCCAAGCCCTGGGACTAGCGGTCTACAATGAGCAGTTCTTC.

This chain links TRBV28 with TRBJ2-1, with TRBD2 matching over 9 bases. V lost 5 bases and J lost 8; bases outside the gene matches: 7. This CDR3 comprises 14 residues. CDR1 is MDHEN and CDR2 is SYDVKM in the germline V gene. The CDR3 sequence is CASSGGGARDEQFF. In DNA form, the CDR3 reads TGTGCCAGCAGTGGCGGGGGGGCTCGGGATGAGCAGTTCTTC.

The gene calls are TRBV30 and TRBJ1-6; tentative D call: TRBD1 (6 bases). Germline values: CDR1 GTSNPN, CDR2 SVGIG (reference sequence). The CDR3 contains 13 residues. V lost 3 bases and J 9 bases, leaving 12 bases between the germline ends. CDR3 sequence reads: CAWRTRGSSPLHF. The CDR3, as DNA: TGTGCCTGGAGGACCAGGGGTAGTTCACCCCTCCACTTT.